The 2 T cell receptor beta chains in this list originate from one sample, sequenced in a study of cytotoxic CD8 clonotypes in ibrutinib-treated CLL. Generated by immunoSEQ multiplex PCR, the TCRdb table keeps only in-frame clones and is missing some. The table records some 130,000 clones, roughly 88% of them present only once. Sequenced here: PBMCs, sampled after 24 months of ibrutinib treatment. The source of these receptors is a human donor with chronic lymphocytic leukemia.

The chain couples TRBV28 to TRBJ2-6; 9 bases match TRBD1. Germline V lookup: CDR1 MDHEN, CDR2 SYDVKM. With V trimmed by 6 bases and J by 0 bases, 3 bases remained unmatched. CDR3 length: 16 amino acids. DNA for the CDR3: TGTGCCAGCAGCACACAGGGGGCCTCTGGGGCCAACGTCCTGACTTTC. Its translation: CASSTQGASGANVLTF.

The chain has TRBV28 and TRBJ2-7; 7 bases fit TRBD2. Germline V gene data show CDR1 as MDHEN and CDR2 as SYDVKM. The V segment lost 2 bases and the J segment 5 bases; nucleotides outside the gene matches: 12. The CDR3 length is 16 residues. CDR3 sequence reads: CASSLGRLGGSHEQYF. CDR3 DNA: TGTGCCAGCAGTTTAGGACGGCTCGGCGGGAGTCACGAGCAGTACTTC.